The 28 T cell receptor beta chains listed next were all sequenced from one sample in a study of graft-versus-host responses after intestinal transplantation (dated by TCRdb to about 2021). The intended sense of this specimen's time point label: cells obtained before transplantation from donor or recipient. Libraries were prepared through the immunoSEQ multiplex PCR assay. TCRdb's version of the immuneACCESS table is confined to in-frame rearrangements and falls short of the full clone set. An unresolved V gene accounts for under half of the shortfall where checked; the remainder is of unknown origin. Across this sample there are some 120,000 clones, with roughly 93% seen only once. In total, the top ten clones hold 0.95% to 1.5% of the sample. Antigen specificity for these receptors is unknown. The input for sequencing was unstimulated CD8+ T cells sorted from spleen or lymph node cells, taken before transplant. The receptors were sampled from a human donor who was the organ donor for an intestinal transplant.

The chain is built from TRBV5-1 and TRBJ2-1; D gene uncertain. Germline CDR1 reads SGHRS; CDR2 reads YFSETQ. Trimming cost V 0 bases and J 10 bases, with 14 bases left between them. This CDR3 is built from 14 residues. This CDR3 reads CASSLAVRAEEQFF. CDR3 bases: TGCGCCAGCAGCTTGGCGGTCCGGGCAGAGGAGCAGTTCTTC. The full variable domain, rest sourced from reference TRBV5-1 and TRBJ2-1, is KAGVTQTPRYLIKTRGQQVTLSCSPISGHRSVSWYQQTPGQGLQFLFEYFSETQRNKGNFPGRFSGRQFSNSRSEMNVSTLELGDSALYLCASSLAVRAEEQFFGPGTRLTVL.

The chain combines TRBV9 with TRBJ2-7; the match to TRBD1 covers 7 bases. The junction had 5 bases not matched to a gene; V was cut back by 4 bases and J by 7 bases. This CDR3 comprises 12 residues. CDR1 is SGDLS, CDR2 YYNGEE, per germline. CDR3 DNA: TGTGCCAGCAGCTCCAACAGGGGAGAGCAGTACTTC. Translation: CASSSNRGEQYF.

The genes are TRBV28 and TRBJ2-1; weak D call: TRBD2 (6 bases). The CDR3 has 13 amino acids. V lost 2 bases, J lost 6 bases, and 8 bases lay in between. CDR1 and CDR2 from the germline V gene are MDHEN and SYDVKM. The DNA for the CDR3 is TGTGCCAGCAGTTTAGTGGGAGGCAATGAGCAGTTCTTC. Its translation: CASSLVGGNEQFF.

The chain uses TRBV19 and TRBJ1-1; the D gene is possibly TRBD1 (5 bases). CDR3 length: 15 residues. The V and J ends lost 8 bases and 1 base respectively, with 17 bases between them. Germline V gene data show CDR1 as LNHDA and CDR2 as SQIVND (reference sequence). The CDR3 coding sequence is TGTGCCAGTCCCCCGCTCGACAGCGAGAACACTGAAGCTTTCTTT. As protein: CASPPLDSENTEAFF.

The chain links TRBV29-1 to TRBJ1-2; D is possibly TRBD1 (5 bases). V lost 6 bases and J lost 4, with 15 bases in between. CDR1 SQVTM and CDR2 ANQGSEA come from the germline V gene. The length of the CDR3 is 13 residues. CDR3 nucleotide sequence: TGCAGCGTACTCGGGGGAGAGGGCTATGGCTACACCTTC. Translation: CSVLGGEGYGYTF.

A single count supports this clone. This chain connects TRBV7-7 to TRBJ1-5; a weak D match, TRBD1 (6 bases). Per the germline V gene, CDR1 is SSHAT and CDR2 is FNYEAQ (reference sequence). Trimming removed 1 base at V and 2 bases at J, with 6 bases between. The CDR3 is made up of 14 amino acids. CDR3 residues: CASSLGQGNQPQHF. The CDR3 DNA follows: TGTGCCAGCAGCTTAGGACAGGGCAATCAGCCCCAGCATTTT.

This chain uses TRBV9 with TRBJ1-2; maybe TRBD1 (5 bases). Germline loops: CDR1 SGDLS, CDR2 YYNGEE. V shed 3 bases and J shed 0 bases, with 15 bases lying between them. The CDR3 is made up of 16 amino acids. CDR3 DNA: TGTGCCAGCAGCGCCGCCGGCAGGGCCCCTAACTATGGCTACACCTTC. This sequence encodes CASSAAGRAPNYGYTF.

V gene TRBV27 combines with J gene TRBJ1-5; D perhaps matches TRBD1 (6 bases). The CDR3 is 13 amino acids. Germline CDR1 MNHEY, CDR2 SMNVEV (reference sequence). V was shortened by 4 bases and J by 7 bases, with 11 bases between the two germline ends. CDR3 loop: CASSSGARQPQHF. CDR3 nucleotide sequence: TGTGCCAGCAGTTCGGGGGCGCGGCAGCCCCAGCATTTT.

J is TRBJ2-3 and V is TRBV6-5; D remains unclear. Looked up from germline, CDR1 is MNHEY and CDR2 is SVGAGI. Trimming stripped 2 bases from V and 6 bases from J, with 12 bases between. This CDR3 spans 14 amino acids. CDR3 nucleotides: TGTGCCAGCAGTTACGGGCAGGCCGCCGATACGCAGTATTTT. It specifies CASSYGQAADTQYF.

J is TRBJ2-2 and V is TRBV6-1; TRBD2 agrees at 10 bases. V lost 4 bases to trimming and J lost 1 base; unmatched junction nucleotides: 0. The CDR3 is 15 residues long. Germline V lookup: CDR1 MNHNS, CDR2 SASEGT. CDR3 sequence reads: CASSGLAGNTGELFF. The DNA for the CDR3 is TGTGCCAGCAGTGGACTAGCGGGGAACACCGGGGAGCTGTTTTTT.

This clone appeared a single time. This rearrangement joins TRBV23-1 to TRBJ2-7; D possibly corresponds to TRBD2 (7 bases). TRBV23-1 is classed as an ORF, of uncertain function. Trimming took off 6 bases at V and 0 bases at J, with 18 bases between the two ends. The CDR3 is made up of 16 amino acids. In nucleotides, the CDR3 is TGCGCCAGCAGGGGGGGGCTAGCGACTATCTCCTACGAGCAGTACTTC. It is translated as CASRGGLATISYEQYF.

The rearrangement uses TRBV7-6 and TRBJ2-2; D might be TRBD2 (6 bases). V lost 8 bases to trimming and J lost 11 bases, with 18 bases between them. The CDR3 spans 13 residues. Germline V gives CDR1 SGHVS, CDR2 FNYEAQ. The CDR3, as DNA: TGTGCCAGCTTGGGGGGACCACAAAATGAGCTGTTTTTT. Its protein is CASLGGPQNELFF.

The chain recombines TRBV19 with TRBJ1-1; possibly TRBD1 for D (5 bases). Trimming removed 3 bases at V and 5 bases at J, with 16 bases between. Germline loops: CDR1 LNHDA, CDR2 SQIVND (reference sequence). The CDR3 has 15 residues. The DNA for the CDR3 is TGTGCCAGTAGTATTACTCTAAGGGGAGGGACTGAAGCTTTCTTT. It codes for CASSITLRGGTEAFF.

The CDR3 DNA is TGCGCCAGCAGCCAAGGCACAGGGCCCTCTGGAAACACCATATATTTT. Translated: CASSQGTGPSGNTIYF. The V and J genes are TRBV4-3 and TRBJ1-3; D may be TRBD1 (6 bases). CDR3 length: 16 residues. Germline V lookup: CDR1 LGHNA, CDR2 YSLEER. V lost 1 base, J lost 0 bases, and 10 bases lay in between.

The chain uses TRBV7-9 and TRBJ2-1; no clear D. Per germline, CDR1 SEHNR and CDR2 FQNEAQ (reference sequence). CDR3 length equals 13 residues. V dropped 3 bases and J dropped 4 bases, with 7 bases sitting between them. The CDR3 spells CASSFRSYNEQFF. DNA for the CDR3: TGTGCCAGCAGCTTTAGATCATACAATGAGCAGTTCTTC.

V and J are TRBV11-2 and TRBJ1-5, with a possible D match to TRBD1 (6 bases). The CDR3 totals 15 residues. Germline assignment: CDR1 SGHAT and CDR2 FQNNGV. Trimming took 5 bases from V and 4 from J, leaving 15 bases between them. The DNA for the CDR3 is TGTGCCAGCAGCCTATTGACGGGGGCTAATCAGCCCCAGCATTTT. This codes for CASSLLTGANQPQHF.

Note on this clone: Other DNA variants within this sample encode the same CDR3. J is TRBJ1-1 and V is TRBV19; D unresolved. In germline, CDR1 is LNHDA, CDR2 SQIVND (reference sequence). Between the trimmed V and J ends, which lost 5 bases and 2 bases, there was a span of 9 bases. The CDR3 runs 13 residues. CDR3 coding DNA: TGTGCCAGTAGTCCGGGCCCAAACACTGAAGCTTTCTTT. Translated: CASSPGPNTEAFF.

The rearrangement uses TRBV4-2 and TRBJ2-7; 7 bases line up with TRBD2. Germline V gives CDR1 LGHNA, CDR2 YNFKEQ. V was pared by 5 bases and J by 2 bases, with 12 bases of the junction left unmatched. The CDR3 runs 16 residues. CDR3 residues: CASSSLTSETPYEQYF. In DNA form, the CDR3 reads TGTGCCAGCAGCTCCCTAACTAGCGAAACTCCCTACGAGCAGTACTTC.

This chain joins TRBV28 and TRBJ2-7, with unresolved D. In germline, CDR1 is MDHEN, CDR2 SYDVKM. The length of the CDR3 is 13 residues. Trimming took off 1 base at V and 0 bases at J, with 4 bases between the two ends. The CDR3 nucleotides are TGTGCCAGCAGTTTATACAGCTCCTACGAGCAGTACTTC. Amino acid sequence: CASSLYSSYEQYF.

V gene TRBV21-1 combines with J gene TRBJ2-2; TRBD2 reflects the table's D call only, with no check against the DNA. TRBV21-1 is designated a pseudogene. The CDR3 has 19 amino acids. The CDR3 spells CASSKPVLAGGKNTGELFF. As DNA, the CDR3 is TGTGCCAGCAGCAAACCGGTACTAGCGGGAGGAAAGAACACCGGGGAGCTGTTTTTT.

The chain uses TRBV21-1 and TRBJ2-3; the DNA was not used to check the table's D call, TRBD2. TRBV21-1 is a pseudogene locus. The length of the CDR3 is 15 residues. CDR3 nucleotides: TGTGCCAGCTGTGGCGGGAGAGTCGGGGTAGATACGCAGTATTTT. Its translation: CASCGGRVGVDTQYF.

This rearrangement joins TRBV19 to TRBJ1-2; D perhaps matches TRBD1 (6 bases). CDR3 length: 13 amino acids. From germline, CDR1 is LNHDA and CDR2 SQIVND (reference sequence). V was shortened by 5 bases and J by 4 bases, with 11 bases between the two germline ends. The CDR3 loop is CASSPGQFYGYTF. The CDR3 nucleotides are TGTGCCAGTAGTCCCGGACAGTTCTATGGCTACACCTTC.

The rearrangement uses TRBV4-2 and TRBJ1-3; 7 bases fit TRBD1. Per germline, CDR1 LGHNA and CDR2 YNFKEQ. V lost 0 bases and J lost 4; bases outside the gene matches: 6. The CDR3 has 16 residues. The CDR3 here is CASSQDRQGSGNTIYF. The CDR3 region has the DNA TGTGCCAGCAGCCAAGATCGACAGGGTTCAGGAAACACCATATATTTT.

The chain carries TRBV29-1 and TRBJ1-5; D is unclear. V lost 4 bases and J 15 bases, leaving 16 bases between the germline ends. This CDR3 is built from 11 residues. CDR1 and CDR2 (germline): SQVTM, ANQGSEA. Written as DNA, the CDR3 is TGCAGCGTTGTAACGGACGGACGCCCGCATTTT. This gives the protein CSVVTDGRPHF.

This chain connects TRBV2 to TRBJ2-1; TRBD1 matches 10 bases. V shed 8 bases and J 8 bases; nucleotides not matched to a gene: 6. The CDR3 loop spans 13 amino acids. Germline CDR1 and CDR2: SNHLY and FYNNEI. For the CDR3, the DNA is TGTGCCAGCCCCGGACAGGGGGTAGATGAGCAGTTCTTC. It encodes CASPGQGVDEQFF.

This chain uses TRBV15 with TRBJ1-2; 7 bases match TRBD1. After removal of 6 bases from V and 4 bases from J, the junction contained 14 bases not matched to a gene. This CDR3 has 16 residues. From germline, CDR1 is LNHNV and CDR2 YYDKDF (reference sequence). Here the CDR3 DNA reads TGTGCCACCAGGCGCGGTGCGGGACAGAGGACCTATGGCTACACCTTC. Translation: CATRRGAGQRTYGYTF.

This clone was observed once. The V gene is TRBV10-1, the J gene TRBJ2-2, with TRBD2 matching 8 bases. The CDR3 consists of 16 residues. V gave up 2 bases and J gave up 2 bases; unmatched junction bases: 4. The germline CDR1 and CDR2 sequences are WNHNN and SYGVQD (reference sequence). The CDR3 region has the DNA TGCGCCAGCAGTGAGACCGGACTAGCTAACACCGGGGAGCTGTTTTTT. It codes for CASSETGLANTGELFF.

The V call is TRBV9, the J call TRBJ2-2; 9 bases match TRBD1. After removal of 1 base from V and 0 bases from J, the junction contained 4 bases not matched to a gene. Germline-derived CDR1 and CDR2 are SGDLS and YYNGEE. This CDR3 has 17 residues. The CDR3, as DNA: TGTGCCAGCAGCGTACCAGGGACAGGGCCGAACACCGGGGAGCTGTTTTTT. Translating gives CASSVPGTGPNTGELFF. Full variable domain (remainder filled in from reference TRBV9 and TRBJ2-2): DSGVTQTPKHLITATGQRVTLRCSPRSGDLSVYWYQQSLDQGLQFLIQYYNGEERAKGNILERFSAQQFPDLHSELNLSSLELGDSALYFCASSVPGTGPNTGELFFGEGSRLTVL.